The rows below give T cell receptor beta chains drawn from one sample of a study of beta chain features in type 1 diabetes. Profiled with immunoSEQ multiplex PCR; TCRdb holds only in-frame clones, not every one. This sample carries about 700,000 clones, about an eighth of them seen once, and the ten largest clones take less than 0.025%. Material: naive CD4+ T cells from blood. The receptors stem from a man between 18 and 29 years old with type 1 diabetes. CDR3s include the opening cysteine and the closing phenylalanine or tryptophan. The D gene is left open where the match is weak. Size values are once, few and many counts, or a class for expanded clones, and some rows have none.

clone_size	v_call	j_call	d_call	cdr3_nt	cdr3_aa
few	TRBV6-1	TRBJ1-4	.	TGTGCCAGCAGTGAGAGTGGCTCGGAAAAACTGTTTTTT	CASSESGSEKLFF
few	TRBV4-1	TRBJ1-1	.	TGCGCCAGCAGCCAAAGAGTCCTGAACACTGAAGCTTTCTTT	CASSQRVLNTEAFF
.	TRBV6-6	TRBJ1-1	.	TGTGCCAGCAGGCCGACGCCGGGTACGAACACTGAAGCTTTCTTT	CASRPTPGTNTEAFF
.	TRBV11-1	TRBJ1-6	.	TGTGCCAGCAGCCTCAGTCCTGCTGCGTCACCCCTCCACTTT	CASSLSPAASPLHF
.	TRBV7-2	TRBJ2-7	.	TGTGCCAGCAGCTTCGACGGGGTTCCCTACGAGCAGTACTTC	CASSFDGVPYEQYF
few	TRBV6-1	TRBJ2-7	.	TGTGCCAGCAGGAGGGCCCCGGACTACGAGCAGTACTTC	CASRRAPDYEQYF
few	TRBV6-1	TRBJ1-2	TRBD1	TGTGCCAGCAGTGAAGGCGACAGGGTTCGAGGCTACACCTTC	CASSEGDRVRGYTF
.	TRBV28	TRBJ2-7	TRBD1	TGTGCCAGCAGTACTCCGGGACAGTTAACCTACGAGCAGTACTTC	CASSTPGQLTYEQYF
few	TRBV28	TRBJ2-7	.	TGTGCCAGCAGTTTAAAGGGCTACGAGCAGTACTTC	CASSLKGYEQYF
few	TRBV29-1	TRBJ2-3	.	TGCAGCGTTGAAGAGCCCAACCATACGCAGTATTTT	CSVEEPNHTQYF
.	TRBV7-9	TRBJ1-1	TRBD1	TGTGCCAGCAGCGATGGACAGGTGAACACTGAAGCTTTCTTT	CASSDGQVNTEAFF
.	TRBV6-1	TRBJ1-2	.	TGTGCCAGCAGTGAAGCGCCGACGCGATATGGCTACACCTTC	CASSEAPTRYGYTF
.	TRBV7-6	TRBJ2-3	TRBD1	TGTGCCAGCAGCTTGGGACAGCCCGCAGATACGCAGTATTTT	CASSLGQPADTQYF
.	TRBV29-1	TRBJ1-1	TRBD1	TGCAGCGTAGACGATATGACAGGGTACTCTGAAGCTTTCTTT	CSVDDMTGYSEAFF
few	TRBV30	TRBJ2-7	.	TGTGCCTGGAGTGTAGTCCAGGAATACGAGCAGTACTTC	CAWSVVQEYEQYF
few	TRBV9	TRBJ1-4	.	TGTGCCAGCAGCGTCGGAGCAGGGGAGGGAAAACTGTTTTTT	CASSVGAGEGKLFF
.	TRBV10-2	TRBJ1-2	.	TGCGCCAGCACCCGGGGCGCCTATGGCTACACCTTC	CASTRGAYGYTF
.	TRBV9	TRBJ1-4	.	TGTGCCAGCAGCTCCCGAGGGATTAATGAAAAACTGTTTTTT	CASSSRGINEKLFF
.	TRBV7-9	TRBJ1-1	.	TGTGCCATTTCGACACCGGGACGGGAGAACACTGAAGCTTTCTTT	CAISTPGRENTEAFF
few	TRBV18	TRBJ1-2	.	TGTGCCAGCTCACCAAGTGGGCATGGCTACACCTTC	CASSPSGHGYTF
few	TRBV5-1	TRBJ1-1	.	TGCGCCAGCAGCTTGACAGCTTCGAACACTGAAGCTTTCTTT	CASSLTASNTEAFF
.	TRBV7-8	TRBJ2-5	.	TGTGCCAGCAGCTTACAGGGGCCGGAGACCCAGTACTTC	CASSLQGPETQYF
.	TRBV7-4	TRBJ2-7	.	TGTGCCAGCTCACGCGTCTGGCACATGGAGCAGTACTTC	CASSRVWHMEQYF
few	TRBV6-4	TRBJ2-3	TRBD2	TGTGCCAGCAGCCGAGGACTAGCGGAACGCACAGATACGCAGTATTTT	CASSRGLAERTDTQYF
few	TRBV6-5	TRBJ1-1	.	TGTGCCAGCAGCCAAGACACAATTGAAGCTTTCTTT	CASSQDTIEAFF
few	TRBV7-9	TRBJ1-1	.	TGTGCCAGCAGCTTATTCGACCTCCCTGGGACTGAAGCTTTCTTT	CASSLFDLPGTEAFF
few	TRBV14	TRBJ1-1	.	TGTGCCAGCAGCCGCTGGACTGAAGCTTTCTTT	CASSRWTEAFF
few	TRBV7-9	TRBJ2-5	TRBD1	TGTGCCAGCAGCTTAAGGACAGGTGGAGAGACCCAGTACTTC	CASSLRTGGETQYF
few	TRBV7-8	TRBJ2-7	TRBD2	TGTGCCAGCAGCTTAGCGGCTAGCGGGGGGACCTACGAGCAGTACTTC	CASSLAASGGTYEQYF
few	TRBV28	TRBJ2-5	.	TGTGCCAGCAGTTTATTGGAGGAGACCCAGTACTTC	CASSLLEETQYF
few	TRBV25-1	TRBJ2-1	.	TGTGCCAGCAGTTCGCCGGGGATTTACAATGAGCAGTTCTTC	CASSSPGIYNEQFF
.	TRBV30	TRBJ2-7	.	TGTGCCTTGGACGGAGCCTACGAGCAGTACTTC	CALDGAYEQYF
.	TRBV7-6	TRBJ2-3	TRBD2	TGTGCCAGCAGCTTAGGGGTTACTAGCGGGGTCACAGATACGCAGTATTTT	CASSLGVTSGVTDTQYF
few	TRBV5-1	TRBJ2-3	.	TGCGCCAGCAGCGAAGCGGGCTCCCCACAAGATACGCAGTATTTT	CASSEAGSPQDTQYF
few	TRBV5-6	TRBJ1-5	.	TGTGCCAGCGCGGGCAGGGACAGCAATCAGCCCCAGCATTTT	CASAGRDSNQPQHF
few	TRBV25-1	TRBJ1-2	TRBD1	TGTGCCAGTGCCGGGACAGGGGGCGGCTATGGCTACACCTTC	CASAGTGGGYGYTF
few	TRBV5-1	TRBJ2-5	TRBD2	TGCGCCAGCAGCTTCCAGGGACTAGCGGGGGCAGAGACCCAGTACTTC	CASSFQGLAGAETQYF
.	TRBV2	TRBJ2-3	TRBD2	TGTGCCAGCAGCAAAGCGGGGGGGCCCACAGATACGCAGTATTTT	CASSKAGGPTDTQYF
many	TRBV30	TRBJ1-5	.	TGTGCCTGGGGACATGATAGCAATCAGCCCCAGCATTTT	CAWGHDSNQPQHF
.	TRBV6-5	TRBJ1-1	.	TGTGCCAGCAGTGACCCGGGACTTGAAGCTTTCTTT	CASSDPGLEAFF
few	TRBV30	TRBJ1-2	.	TGTGCCTGGTCAACAGGCTCGTATGGCTACACCTTC	CAWSTGSYGYTF
.	TRBV18	TRBJ1-1	TRBD1	TGTGCCAGCTCACTTTCCGGGACAGGGGTAAACACTGAAGCTTTCTTT	CASSLSGTGVNTEAFF
.	TRBV5-1	TRBJ2-3	TRBD2	TGCGCCAGCAGCTTGGAGGCGGGGGGCCCGGGTACGCAGTATTTT	CASSLEAGGPGTQYF
few	TRBV5-6	TRBJ1-4	.	TGTGCCAGCAGCTTGGGGCCCGGGGGCAGCGAAAAACTGTTTTTT	CASSLGPGGSEKLFF
few	TRBV29-1	TRBJ2-7	TRBD2	TGCAGCGTTGAGATGGGGGGGAATCCCTACGAGCAGTACTTC	CSVEMGGNPYEQYF
few	TRBV28	TRBJ2-2	TRBD1	TGTGCCAGCATTTGGGGGACAGGGGACACCGGGGAGCTGTTTTTT	CASIWGTGDTGELFF
.	TRBV28	TRBJ1-1	TRBD1	TGTGCCAGCAGTCCAGGGGGCACAGGCACTGAAGCTTTCTTT	CASSPGGTGTEAFF